This T cell receptor beta chain was observed in a study of blood T cell repertoires in COVID-19. About the research overall: Acute and convalescent COVID-19 samples came from the United States, Italy and Spain. Sample material is recorded as cDNA or gDNA derived from T cells, B-cell-depleted T cells, or PBMCs.

CDR1 and CDR2 from the germline V gene are SGHTA and FQGNSA. This CDR3 contains 15 residues. V shed 5 bases, J shed 3 bases, and the junction held 7 bases outside the gene matches. In the source study's methods: Estimated nucleated cell counts came from reference gene primer amplification. Clones were sequenced by immunoSEQ multiplex PCR, and TCRdb holds only the in-frame ones, with some missing. The V and J calls and clone size are taken from that table; D and trimming were inferred from the DNA. The sample shows some 270,000 clones, 86% of them seen only once. This chain links TRBV7-2 with TRBJ1-2; 9 bases match TRBD1. This sequence originates from a man aged 35 to 55 with active or convalescent COVID-19. The sequencing input was peripheral blood. CDR3 bases: TGTGCCAGCAGCCCCGGGACAGGGCTCCACTATGGCTACACCTTC. It specifies CASSPGTGLHYGYTF.